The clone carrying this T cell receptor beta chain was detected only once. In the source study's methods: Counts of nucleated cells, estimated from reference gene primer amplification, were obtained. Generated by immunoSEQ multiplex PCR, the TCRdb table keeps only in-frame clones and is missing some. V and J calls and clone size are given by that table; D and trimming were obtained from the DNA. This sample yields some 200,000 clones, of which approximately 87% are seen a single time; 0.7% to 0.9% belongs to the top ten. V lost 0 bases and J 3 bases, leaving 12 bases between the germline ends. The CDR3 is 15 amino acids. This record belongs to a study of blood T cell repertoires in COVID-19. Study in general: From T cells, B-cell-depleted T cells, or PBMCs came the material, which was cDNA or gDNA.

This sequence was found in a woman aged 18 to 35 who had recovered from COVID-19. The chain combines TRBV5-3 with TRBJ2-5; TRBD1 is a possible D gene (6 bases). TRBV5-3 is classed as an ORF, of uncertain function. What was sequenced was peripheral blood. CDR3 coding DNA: TGTGCCAGAAGCTTGGGACAGGCCCAAAAAGAGACCCAGTACTTC. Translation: CARSLGQAQKETQYF.